This T cell receptor (beta chain) was retrieved from a study of identical twins. Study-level findings and limits: Beta out-of-frame sequences showed weaker excess sharing between twins.

A universal primer binding site was introduced by template switching. The final cDNA contained unique molecular identifiers. TCRdb re-called the 5' RACE reads through MiXCR, storing one row per CDR3 protein. The data contain about 520,000 distinct CDR3 sequences, less than 25% of them singletons. As for this clonotype: What it binds is unknown.

This CDR3 spans 12 amino acids. Germline CDR1 reads MNHNS; CDR2 reads SASEGT. V lost 8 bases and J 6 bases, leaving 11 bases between the germline ends. A further study also used this sample, focusing on T cells expressing NK-cell markers. From that report: Sorted CD3+CD56+NKG2C+, CD3+CD56+NKG2C- and CD3+CD56-NKG2C+ T cells supplied TCR beta repertoires. With respect to HCMV, most of the eight sequenced donors were seropositive, and one was seronegative.

This clonotype was obtained from a woman aged 18-35 years in good health. This chain links TRBV6-1 with TRBJ1-5; tentatively, D is TRBD1 (5 bases). Sequenced material: CD4+ T cells sorted from blood. CDR3 coding DNA: TGTGCCAGCGGGGGATTTGGTCAGCCCCAGCATTTT. It translates to CASGGFGQPQHF.